The rows below give T cell receptor beta chains drawn from one sample of a study of cytomegalovirus exposure and HLA in healthy donors. Libraries were prepared by immunoSEQ multiplex PCR; TCRdb keeps only in-frame clonotypes and omits some of them. The table has around 150,000 clones, roughly 9.6% seen once; the top ten hold roughly 6.4%. The sequenced sample consisted of PBMCs. All receptors come from a woman aged 40-49 years in good health and CMV-seropositive. Each CDR3 is given with its conserved first and last residue. Each record gives: V gene, J gene, CDR3 protein.

>TRBV7-2|TRBJ2-7
CASSLARKVKRGLYEQYF
>TRBV4-2|TRBJ2-5
CASSQAPSGEETQYF
>TRBV29-1|TRBJ1-2
CSVDMAGASITNYGYTF
>TRBV5-1|TRBJ1-4
CASSKGLQGTNEKLFF
>TRBV14|TRBJ2-1
CASSRRQPLAGVYNEQFF
>TRBV19|TRBJ1-5
CASKGPGQEFSNSNQPQHF
>TRBV12-5|TRBJ2-7
CASGRKDEQYF
>TRBV7-2|TRBJ1-1
CASSLVGGNTEAFF
>TRBV6-5|TRBJ1-1
CASSYGTENTEAFF
>TRBV2|TRBJ2-2
CASRAGGRTGELFF
>TRBV5-5|TRBJ1-1
CASSLVGQGAFF
>TRBV6-5|TRBJ2-5
CASSQRQRSETQYF
>TRBV15|TRBJ2-1
CATSGGRGFPYNEQFF
>TRBV2|TRBJ1-6
CASSEGVGQGLSPLHF
>TRBV5-1|TRBJ2-2
CASSLSPSRVENTGELFF